The 32 T cell receptor beta chains below come from one sample, sequenced in a study of shared clonotypes between healthy human individuals. Sequencing used immunoSEQ multiplex PCR; TCRdb keeps in-frame clones, though not all of them. The profile shows roughly 2 million clones, more than 90% of them singletons. The specimen was naive CD4+ T cells sorted from blood. The subset here: CD45RA+ positively selected. These receptors were taken from a man between 18 and 29 years old in good health.

This chain links TRBV30 with TRBJ2-1, with a tentative D call TRBD2 (6 bases). Germline assignment: CDR1 GTSNPN and CDR2 SVGIG (reference sequence). V was trimmed by 4 bases and J by 9 bases, leaving 16 bases between them. CDR3 length equals 13 residues. The CDR3 coding sequence is TGTGCCTGGAATGTAGGAAAGGAGGGTGAGCAGTTCTTC. Protein product: CAWNVGKEGEQFF. Based on the CDR3 plus reference TRBV30 and TRBJ2-1, the full variable domain is SQTIHQWPATLVQPVGSPLSLECTVEGTSNPNLYWYRQAAGRGLQLLFYSVGIGQISSEVPQNLSASRPQDRQFILSSKKLLLSDSGFYLCAWNVGKEGEQFFGPGTRLTVL.

This sequence joins TRBV19 and TRBJ1-6; D is unresolved. V shed 10 bases and J shed 8 bases, with 15 bases lying between them. The CDR3 loop spans 13 amino acids. The germline V gene has CDR1 LNHDA and CDR2 SQIVND (reference sequence). CDR3 residues: CATRYEGYSPLHF. CDR3 coding DNA: TGTGCCACTAGATATGAGGGTTATTCACCCCTCCACTTT.

This clone turned up a few times. Other nucleotide sequences in the sample specify the same CDR3. The chain combines TRBV5-1 with TRBJ2-3, with D maybe TRBD1 (6 bases). V shed 0 bases and J shed 4 bases, with 6 bases lying between them. CDR1 and CDR2 from the germline V gene are SGHRS and YFSETQ. The CDR3 consists of 13 residues. CDR3 residues: CASSLDRADTQYF. The DNA for the CDR3 is TGCGCCAGCAGCTTGGACAGGGCAGATACGCAGTATTTT.

This clone has a single count. This chain links TRBV25-1 with TRBJ2-7; 10 bases map to TRBD1. The CDR3 length is 15 residues. Looked up from germline, CDR1 is MGHDK and CDR2 is SYGVNS. Germline trimming cut 5 bases from V and 6 bases from J; bases unmatched to any gene: 10. CDR3 region: CASSWADRGQGEQYF. For the CDR3, the DNA is TGTGCCAGCAGTTGGGCTGACAGGGGGCAAGGCGAGCAGTACTTC.

This clone was recorded once. J is TRBJ1-2 and V is TRBV10-3, with a possible D match to TRBD1 (5 bases). V lost 4 bases and J lost 11, with 20 bases in between. The CDR3 sequence is 14 residues long. The germline V gene has CDR1 ENHRY and CDR2 SYGVKD. CDR3 sequence reads: CAISGQETGTAYTF. As DNA, the CDR3 is TGTGCCATCAGTGGACAAGAAACAGGAACCGCTTACACCTTC.

In the case of this clone: Different DNA sequences within this sample yield the same CDR3. The chain is built from TRBV6-4 and TRBJ1-2, with no clear D. CDR3 size: 13 residues. Germline-derived CDR1 and CDR2 are MRHNA and SNTAGT. With 6 bases removed from V and 2 bases from J, the gap between germline ends came to 10 bases. The CDR3 coding sequence is TGTGCCAGCAGCCCGGACGGAAACTATGGCTACACCTTC. Encoded protein: CASSPDGNYGYTF.

This chain connects TRBV7-2 to TRBJ2-1, with 7 bases fitting TRBD2. The germline CDR1 and CDR2 sequences are SGHTA and FQGNSA. Trimming at V came to 4 bases and at J to 6 bases, leaving 9 bases not matched to a gene. CDR3 length: 15 residues. CDR3 sequence reads: CASSSLSGKPNEQFF. In DNA form, the CDR3 reads TGTGCCAGCAGCTCACTCAGCGGGAAGCCCAATGAGCAGTTCTTC.

The chain combines TRBV4-1 with TRBJ2-7; TRBD1 might be the D (5 bases). From germline, CDR1 is MGHRA and CDR2 YSYEKL. The CDR3 length is 10 residues. The CDR3 DNA reads as TGCGCCAGCAGCCAAGACTGGGGCCCAGTA. Translation gives CASSQDWGPV.

The genes are TRBV12-5 and TRBJ1-3; no definite D call. The ends were cut back, 4 bases at V and 0 bases at J, with 7 bases in the middle. The CDR3 sequence is 14 residues long. Germline lookup yields CDR1 LGHNT and CDR2 FRNRAP. This chain's CDR3 is CASGSGASGNTIYF. DNA for the CDR3: TGTGCTAGTGGTTCGGGCGCCTCTGGAAACACCATATATTTT.

The chain is built from TRBV5-1 and TRBJ2-7, with a weak D call TRBD2 (6 bases). Trimming left V 4 bases short and J 0 bases short, with 17 bases between. Germline loops: CDR1 SGHRS, CDR2 YFSETQ. The CDR3 runs 16 residues. The CDR3 nucleotides are TGCGCCAGCAGCACGATGGGGGGTTCTGTCTCCTACGAGCAGTACTTC. This encodes CASSTMGGSVSYEQYF.

The genes are TRBV6-4 and TRBJ2-3; 10 bases map to TRBD1. CDR1 MRHNA and CDR2 SNTAGT come from the germline V gene. CDR3 length: 15 amino acids. J gave up 1 base and V 5 bases, and 3 bases lay outside the gene matches. CDR3 sequence: CASSTGTGGTDTQYF. For the CDR3, the DNA is TGTGCCAGCAGTACCGGGACAGGGGGCACAGATACGCAGTATTTT.

Concerning this clone: Within the sample, other DNA sequences also encode this same CDR3. V is TRBV19 and J is TRBJ2-2, with D possibly matching TRBD1 (6 bases). CDR1 and CDR2 from the germline V gene are LNHDA and SQIVND (reference sequence). The CDR3 runs to 12 residues. The V gene lost 3 bases and the J gene lost 8 bases, with 7 bases spanning the gap. For the CDR3, the DNA is TGTGCCAGTAGTATTGGGACAGGGGAGCTGTTTTTT. Amino acid sequence: CASSIGTGELFF.

This clone was recorded once. The chain combines TRBV4-1 with TRBJ2-3; D tentatively fits TRBD1 or TRBD2 (5 bases each). The CDR3 is made up of 17 amino acids. CDR1 is MGHRA and CDR2 is YSYEKL in the germline V gene. V was shortened by 0 bases and J by 4 bases, with 17 bases between the two germline ends. CDR3 sequence: CASSQDSGGTGADTQYF. CDR3 in DNA: TGCGCCAGCAGCCAAGATTCTGGGGGTACCGGCGCAGATACGCAGTATTTT.

The rearrangement uses TRBV5-1 and TRBJ2-1; possible D gene TRBD2, 6 bases. CDR3 length: 12 residues. CDR1 is SGHRS, CDR2 YFSETQ, per germline. Trimming left V 0 bases short and J 10 bases short, with 8 bases between. In nucleotides, the CDR3 is TGCGCCAGCAGCTTGGGGCTAGCGGAGCAGTTCTTC. Protein product: CASSLGLAEQFF.

This clone showed up just a few times. The same CDR3 arises from other DNA sequences in this sample as well. V usage is TRBV30 and J usage is TRBJ2-7, with no clear D. There are 12 residues in the CDR3. Deletions cut 3 bases from V and 3 bases from J, with 9 bases between. Per germline, CDR1 GTSNPN and CDR2 SVGIG (reference sequence). The CDR3 region has the DNA TGTGCCTGGAGGGGAAGCTACTACGAGCAGTACTTC. Translated: CAWRGSYYEQYF.

The chain carries TRBV6-5 and TRBJ2-5; no clear D. Germline V gene sequence: CDR1 MNHEY, CDR2 SVGAGI. The CDR3 runs to 10 residues. Trimming removed 7 bases at V and 1 base at J, with 1 base between. The CDR3 region is CASTQETQYF. The CDR3 region has the DNA TGTGCCAGCACCCAAGAGACCCAGTACTTC.

The chain joins TRBV6-5 to TRBJ1-1; D unresolved. V dropped 2 bases and J dropped 2 bases, with 9 bases sitting between them. Germline V CDR1 and CDR2: MNHEY, SVGAGI. The CDR3 is 14 amino acids. CDR3 nucleotide sequence: TGTGCCAGCAGTTACAGGGTTTATAACACTGAAGCTTTCTTT. It encodes CASSYRVYNTEAFF.

Written as DNA, the CDR3 is TGTGCCAGCAGTGTTGACCCATTCTCCTTCGCGGGAGAGACCCAGTACTTC. Its protein product is CASSVDPFSFAGETQYF. This chain uses TRBV5-4 with TRBJ2-5, with a possible D match to TRBD2 (5 bases). The length of the CDR3 is 17 residues. Germline CDR1 SGHNT, CDR2 YYREEE (reference sequence). The V end was cut by 5 bases, the J end by 4 bases, with 24 bases between.

CDR3 residues: CAWSVRGKDEKLFF. The CDR3 region has the DNA TGTGCCTGGAGTGTACGGGGGAAGGATGAAAAACTGTTTTTT. The genes are TRBV30 and TRBJ1-4; a possible D gene is TRBD1 (5 bases). CDR1 GTSNPN and CDR2 SVGIG come from the germline V gene (reference sequence). The CDR3 has 14 residues. Trimming left V 0 bases short and J 6 bases short, with 11 bases between.

With regard to this clone: The sample holds other DNA sequences that translate to the same CDR3. This chain connects TRBV6-5 to TRBJ2-3, with D maybe TRBD2 (5 bases). V was clipped by 5 bases and J by 0 bases, with 6 bases between them. The CDR3 has 13 amino acids. Germline CDR1 and CDR2: MNHEY and SVGAGI. The CDR3 reads CASSRTSTDTQYF. As DNA, the CDR3 is TGTGCCAGCAGTAGGACTAGCACAGATACGCAGTATTTT.

The chain combines TRBV29-1 with TRBJ2-1; TRBD2 agrees at 7 bases. The CDR3 runs 16 residues. The J segment lost 9 bases and the V segment lost 0 bases, leaving 14 bases of the junction unmatched. CDR1 is SQVTM, CDR2 ANQGSEA, per germline. For the CDR3, the DNA is TGCAGCGTTGAAGAGGGAGGGCTAGCCCGTATGGGTGAGCAGTTCTTC. As protein: CSVEEGGLARMGEQFF.

The genes are TRBV6-1 and TRBJ1-6, with a weak D call TRBD1 (5 bases). Germline V CDR1 and CDR2: MNHNS, SASEGT. V was cut by 1 base and J by 0 bases, with 10 bases left in between. The length of the CDR3 is 17 residues. The CDR3 reads CASSEDQGSSYNSPLHF. The CDR3 DNA reads as TGTGCCAGCAGTGAAGACCAGGGTAGCTCCTATAATTCACCCCTCCACTTT.

V usage is TRBV4-3 and J usage is TRBJ2-7, with 9 bases identical to TRBD1. CDR3 length equals 15 residues. From germline, CDR1 is LGHNA and CDR2 YSLEER. V lost 0 bases to trimming and J lost 7 bases; unmatched junction nucleotides: 7. The CDR3 sequence: CASSQDNRGTGEQYF. In nucleotides, the CDR3 is TGCGCCAGCAGCCAAGATAATCGCGGGACAGGGGAGCAGTACTTC.

The J gene is TRBJ2-7, the V gene TRBV7-3; TRBD1 matches at 7 bases. Germline V gene lookup returns CDR1 SGHTA and CDR2 FQGTGA. With 5 bases clipped from V and 3 bases from J, the junction kept 4 bases outside the gene matches. The CDR3 is 13 residues long. The CDR3 region is CASSQTGSYEQYF. DNA of the CDR3: TGTGCCAGCAGCCAGACAGGGAGCTACGAGCAGTACTTC.

This rearrangement joins TRBV18 to TRBJ2-2; 7 nucleotides align to TRBD2. Trimming took 1 base from V and 6 from J; bases not matched to a gene: 8. CDR1 is KGHSH and CDR2 is LQKENI in the germline V gene. The CDR3 contains 16 residues. The CDR3: CASSPRLAAFAGELFF. DNA of the CDR3: TGTGCCAGCTCACCACGGCTAGCGGCTTTCGCCGGGGAGCTGTTTTTT.

The chain uses TRBV10-3 and TRBJ2-5, with a possible D match to TRBD1 (5 bases). The germline CDR1 and CDR2 sequences are ENHRY and SYGVKD. This CDR3 is built from 13 residues. V lost 6 bases, J lost 0 bases, and 8 bases lay in between. This CDR3 is CAISSGYQETQYF. The CDR3, as DNA: TGTGCCATCAGCTCAGGGTACCAAGAGACCCAGTACTTC.

The chain employs TRBV5-4 and TRBJ2-2; D might be TRBD2 (6 bases). The CDR3 covers 14 residues. Germline CDR1 reads SGHNT; CDR2 reads YYREEE (reference sequence). V was pared by 4 bases and J by 6 bases, with 13 bases between. The CDR3 DNA follows: TGTGCCAGCAGCGTCCGGACTATAGCCGGGGAGCTGTTTTTT. This codes for CASSVRTIAGELFF.

V usage is TRBV5-1 and J usage is TRBJ2-7; TRBD2 matches 9 bases. The CDR3 consists of 15 residues. Per the germline V gene, CDR1 is SGHRS and CDR2 is YFSETQ. The V gene end was trimmed by 0 bases and the J gene end by 7 bases; junction bases not matched to a gene: 8. The CDR3 is CASSLEVAGAGEQYF. CDR3 nucleotides: TGCGCCAGCAGCTTGGAGGTAGCGGGAGCTGGAGAGCAGTACTTC. Full variable domain (outside the CDR3, taken from reference TRBV5-1 and TRBJ2-7): KAGVTQTPRYLIKTRGQQVTLSCSPISGHRSVSWYQQTPGQGLQFLFEYFSETQRNKGNFPGRFSGRQFSNSRSEMNVSTLELGDSALYLCASSLEVAGAGEQYFGPGTRLTVT.

This clone was detected only once. The V and J genes are TRBV5-1 and TRBJ2-6; D gene unclear. V lost 6 bases and J lost 6, with 10 bases in between. The CDR3 contains 13 residues. Germline assignment: CDR1 SGHRS and CDR2 YFSETQ. The CDR3 nucleotides are TGCGCCAGCACCGAGTCCGAGGCCAACGTCCTGACTTTC. It is translated as CASTESEANVLTF.

The rearrangement links TRBV7-2 to TRBJ2-1; D gene uncertain. The CDR3 has 11 amino acids. Looked up from germline, CDR1 is SGHTA and CDR2 is FQGNSA. Trimming removed 5 bases at V and 7 bases at J, with 6 bases between. The CDR3 coding sequence is TGTGCCAGCAGCCAAATGAATGAGCAGTTCTTC. The encoded protein is CASSQMNEQFF.

This clone came up once. V usage is TRBV2 and J usage is TRBJ2-5; 8 nucleotides line up with TRBD2. V was pared by 6 bases and J by 4 bases, with 4 bases of the junction left unmatched. Per germline, CDR1 SNHLY and CDR2 FYNNEI. This CDR3 region has 13 residues. CDR3 loop: CASRGLGGETQYF. CDR3 coding DNA: TGTGCCAGCAGGGGACTAGGGGGAGAGACCCAGTACTTC.

V and J are TRBV6-5 and TRBJ1-1, with D possibly being TRBD1 (6 bases). This CDR3 has 14 residues. Germline lookup yields CDR1 MNHEY and CDR2 SVGAGI. Trimming left V 0 bases short and J 7 bases short, with 12 bases between. The CDR3 sequence: CASSYSAQGFEAFF. The CDR3 coding sequence is TGTGCCAGCAGTTACTCGGCCCAGGGGTTTGAAGCTTTCTTT.